One sample yielded the 2 T cell receptor beta chains listed below, sequenced in a study of CD8 T cells in ankylosing spondylitis (dated by TCRdb to the late 2010s). What the research found in general, with its limitations: Blood from ankylosing spondylitis patients appeared to be characterized by a TCR beta motif composed of under 10 highly homologous amino acid variants.

Their antigen targets remain unknown. Libraries were made using 5' RACE. TCRdb lists the instrument as Illumina HiSeq 2500. TCRdb trimmed the raw reads at Q25, called clones with MiXCR and kept productive beta chains. Every entry covers one CDR3 protein and lists the most common genes and DNA from its rows. The sample profile shows over 700,000 distinct CDR3 sequences; under 20% of them were found once. The top ten hold around 19% of the sample. Input material: blood, either unsorted or a sorted T cell fraction (not recorded which). Every receptor here comes from a male donor with ankylosing spondylitis.

This clonotype was seen a few times. This chain joins TRBV25-1 and TRBJ2-5; 9 nucleotides line up with TRBD1. This CDR3 spans 16 amino acids. The V segment lost 3 bases and the J segment 5 bases; nucleotides outside the gene matches: 10. CDR1 and CDR2 (germline): MGHDK, SYGVNS. The chain's CDR3 is CASSDSLGTGRETQYF. For the CDR3, the DNA is TGTGCCAGCAGTGATTCCCTCGGGACAGGGAGGGAGACCCAGTACTTC. The variable domain in full, completed from reference TRBV25-1 and TRBJ2-5, reads EADIYQTPRYLVIGTGKKITLECSQTMGHDKMYWYQQDPGMELHLIHYSYGVNSTEKGDLSSESTVSRIRTEHFPLTLESARPSHTSQYLCASSDSLGTGRETQYFGPGTRLLVL.

The chain couples TRBV7-9 to TRBJ2-7, with TRBD2 identical over 10 bases. Germline V gene sequence: CDR1 SEHNR, CDR2 FQNEAQ (reference sequence). The CDR3 spans 16 residues. Germline trimming cut 1 base from V and 6 bases from J; bases unmatched to any gene: 9. The CDR3 spells CASSLVAPSGGGEQYF. The CDR3, as DNA: TGTGCCAGCAGCTTAGTGGCCCCTAGCGGGGGTGGCGAGCAGTACTTC.